This T cell receptor beta chain was found in a study of cytomegalovirus exposure and HLA in healthy donors. CDR3 length: 18 residues. Trimming removed 6 bases from V and 2 bases from J; junction bases left unmatched: 16. Germline V lookup: CDR1 SEHNR, CDR2 FQNEAQ (reference sequence). PCR used 60 Vbeta primers and 13 Jbeta primers. Sequencing was performed with immunoSEQ multiplex PCR; in TCRdb, only in-frame clones are kept and a portion is missing. Across around 53,000 clones, the top ten clones capture 12% of the sample. Sequencing was performed on PBMCs. The TCR was taken from a woman younger than 45 in good health and CMV-seropositive. The chain has TRBV7-9 and TRBJ2-1, with 7 bases aligning to TRBD2. The CDR3 reads CASRTPSPGGITYNEQFF. As DNA, the CDR3 is TGTGCCAGCAGAACCCCGTCCCCGGGGGGAATCACCTACAATGAGCAGTTCTTC.